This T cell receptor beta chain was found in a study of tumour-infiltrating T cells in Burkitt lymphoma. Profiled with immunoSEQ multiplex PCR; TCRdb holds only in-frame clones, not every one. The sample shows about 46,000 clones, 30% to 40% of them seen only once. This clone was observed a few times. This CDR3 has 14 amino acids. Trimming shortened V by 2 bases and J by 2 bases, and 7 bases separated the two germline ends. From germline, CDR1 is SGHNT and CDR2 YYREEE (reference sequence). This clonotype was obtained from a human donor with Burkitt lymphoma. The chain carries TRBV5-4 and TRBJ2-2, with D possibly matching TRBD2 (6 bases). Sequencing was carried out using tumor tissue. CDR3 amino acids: CASSFGGNTGELFF. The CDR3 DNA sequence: TGTGCCAGCAGCTTCGGGGGAAACACCGGGGAGCTGTTTTTT. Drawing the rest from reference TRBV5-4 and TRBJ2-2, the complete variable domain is ETGVTQSPTHLIKTRGQQVTLRCSSQSGHNTVSWYQQALGQGPQFIFQYYREEENGRGNFPPRFSGLQFPNYSSELNVNALELDDSALYLCASSFGGNTGELFFGEGSRLTVL.